Listed here is a single T cell receptor (beta chain). This clonotype was found a few times. Its antigen remains undetermined. One base away there is no much larger clone; base qualities are not given. This sample is drawn from a study of T cells in Graves' hyperthyroidism and ophthalmopathy (dated by TCRdb to between 2019 and 2020). General notes on the study: Peripheral blood samples were taken at the time of initial diagnosis, prior to any treatment. To identify distinguishing TCR V-J signatures, a discovery cohort of about 100 patients was used, comprising 43 with Graves' ophthalmopathy and under 60 with stable Graves' hyperthyroidism. Prospective prediction of ophthalmopathy was tested in an independent validation cohort consisting of fewer than 20 hyperthyroidism patients and over 15 patients who later progressed to ophthalmopathy. The approximately 90 discovery patients were divided at random into training and test sets in a 7:3 ratio. In about 6 Graves' hyperthyroidism patients, the study also compared T-cell repertoires from thyroid tissue with T-cell repertoires from blood. After blood sampling, hyperthyroidism patients were treated with methimazole at a starting dose of 30 mg daily, and ophthalmopathy patients were treated with high-dose intravenous methylprednisolone. The paper reports TCR Vbeta CDR3 sequencing of fewer than 150 peripheral blood samples: under 45 ophthalmopathy, around 80 hyperthyroidism and about 17 progressor patients. The paper as a whole reports these results and caveats: In validation, the model predicted progression to ophthalmopathy with over 65% sensitivity and approximately 72% specificity, a median of about 6.7 months before onset. No statistical method was used to set the sample size in advance, and investigators knew the group allocation. Blood samples also contained most of the expanded thyroid clonotypes (frequency above 0.001), which suggests that blood repertoires may reflect thyroid immune responses. Ophthalmopathy was separated from stable hyperthyroidism by a 13 V-J signature model, with about 86% sensitivity and roughly 81% specificity obtained in cross-validation and 80%/75% obtained in testing.

TCR beta CDR3 regions were amplified from RNA transcripts. The first round of RT-PCR for the TCR CDR3 was performed with the HTBI primer set and the Qiagen OneStep RT-PCR kit. Libraries were constructed in a second round of multiplex PCR, after which size selection and purification were performed. The libraries were sequenced on an Illumina HiSeq2000 using paired-end 100 bp reads. Concerning the study's data processing: SOAPnuke was used to process the raw data, throwing out any read that contained adapters or uncalled bases, had a mean Phred below 15, or lacked an exact constant-primer or identifier match. High-quality paired reads were merged using COPE v1.2.5, and each unique nucleotide sequence was defined as a clonotype. MiTCR v1.1 was used to align clonotypes to the IMGT TRBV, TRBD and TRBJ reference segments. Only V-J combinations with frequency above 0.0001, covering about 99% of repertoires, were analysed. The TCS score was defined as the ratio of F50 (clonal expansion) to E x V (chaos), calculated using BLOSUM62-based TCRdist between CDR3 peptides within each V-J. Welch's t-statistics and random forest reduced fewer than 600 V-J features to roughly 13, which were used in a naive Bayes classifier (R e1071). Thyroid-blood repertoire similarity was quantified with the Morisita-Horn index. TCRdb reran the public reads through fastp at Q25 and MiXCR, keeping productive beta chains. All rows with the same CDR3 protein become a single entry with the most common DNA and genes. The V and J calls shown here were made by TCRdb, not taken from the authors' results. In all, the sample holds 750,000 to 900,000 distinct CDR3 sequences, and over 35% of those were seen once. The top ten constitute 7.5% to 9.5% of the sample.

Stable Graves' hyperthyroidism was defined as no progression to ophthalmopathy during 18 months of follow-up. Hyperthyroidism patients were newly diagnosed, had a disease duration of under 2 months, and were aged 18 to 65 years. Exclusion was applied to patients with uncontrolled infections, other autoimmune diseases, pregnancy or lactation. Diagnoses were based on clinical symptoms, serum thyroxine and TRAb, thyroid ultrasound and orbital computed tomography. Ficoll-Paque density gradient centrifugation was used to isolate PBMCs from around 10 ml of fresh peripheral blood. Total RNA was extracted using Trizol reagent, and RNA quality was assessed on an Agilent 2100 Bioanalyzer. CDR1 SQVTM and CDR2 ANQGSEA were looked up in the germline V gene. From V the trimming removes 6 bases and from J it removes 2 bases, while the gene matches leave 10 bases of the junction unaccounted for. The CDR3 spans 14 residues, from the cysteine through the phenylalanine. This entry keeps only the CDR3 DNA: 42 bases, framed from base 1.

Recombination joined TRBV29-1 with TRBJ2-7; 7 central nucleotides agree with TRBD1. The source of this sequence is a young man with Graves' hyperthyroidism. The specimen was blood. The nucleotide sequence is TGCAGCGTCGCCACCGGGACAGTAACCTACGAGCAGTACTTC. Translated, this is CSVATGTVTYEQYF.